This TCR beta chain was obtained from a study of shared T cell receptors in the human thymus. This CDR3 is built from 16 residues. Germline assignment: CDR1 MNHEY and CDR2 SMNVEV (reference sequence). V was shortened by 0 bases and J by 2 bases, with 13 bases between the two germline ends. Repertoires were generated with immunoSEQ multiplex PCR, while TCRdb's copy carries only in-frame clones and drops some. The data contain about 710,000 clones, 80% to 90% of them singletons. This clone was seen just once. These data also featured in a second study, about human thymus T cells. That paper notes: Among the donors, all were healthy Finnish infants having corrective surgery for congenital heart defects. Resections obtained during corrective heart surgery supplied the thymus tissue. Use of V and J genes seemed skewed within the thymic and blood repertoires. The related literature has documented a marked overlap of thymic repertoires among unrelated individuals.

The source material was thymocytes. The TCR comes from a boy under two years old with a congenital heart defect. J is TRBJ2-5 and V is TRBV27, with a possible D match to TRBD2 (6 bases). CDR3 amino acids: CASSLSGTPDQETQYF. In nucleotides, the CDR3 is TGTGCCAGCAGTTTATCCGGGACTCCAGATCAAGAGACCCAGTACTTC.